These 26 T cell receptor beta chains share one sample of origin, sequenced in a study of radiotherapy plus CTLA-4 blockade in lung cancer. Only in-frame clones appear in the TCRdb table, and some are missing; sequencing was by immunoSEQ multiplex PCR. In the table there are 30,000 to 35,000 clones, 60% to 75% of which are singletons. The sequenced sample was peripheral blood, obtained from a patient treated with radiotherapy plus ipilimumab. The receptors derive from a human donor with non-small cell lung cancer who had stable disease on radiotherapy plus ipilimumab.

There are a few counts of this clone. V gene TRBV25-1 combines with J gene TRBJ2-7; 8 bases agree with TRBD1. The germline V gene has CDR1 MGHDK and CDR2 SYGVNS. The CDR3 is 12 residues long. The trim removed 8 bases at V and 7 bases at J, leaving 7 bases unmatched. The CDR3 coding sequence is TGTGCCAGCTCCGACAGGGGCGGAGAGCAGTACTTC. Its protein product is CASSDRGGEQYF.

The chain combines TRBV29-1 with TRBJ2-5, with D uncertain. Germline CDR1 SQVTM, CDR2 ANQGSEA. V was clipped by 2 bases and J by 4 bases, with 14 bases between them. The CDR3 covers 14 residues. CDR3 coding DNA: TGCAGCGTTGAATGGGCAGGATACGGAGAGACCCAGTACTTC. Its protein is CSVEWAGYGETQYF.

The V gene is TRBV9, the J gene TRBJ2-3, with D perhaps TRBD2 (5 bases). Trimming cost V 3 bases and J 7 bases, with 9 bases left between them. This CDR3 comprises 12 residues. The germline V gene encodes CDR1 SGDLS and CDR2 YYNGEE. The CDR3 loop is CASSGGLHTQYF. CDR3 nucleotides: TGTGCCAGCAGCGGAGGACTTCATACGCAGTATTTT. The full variable domain, its missing parts supplied by reference TRBV9 and TRBJ2-3, is DSGVTQTPKHLITATGQRVTLRCSPRSGDLSVYWYQQSLDQGLQFLIQYYNGEERAKGNILERFSAQQFPDLHSELNLSSLELGDSALYFCASSGGLHTQYFGPGTRLTVL.

This chain links TRBV15 with TRBJ2-1, with TRBD1 matching over 8 bases. V shed 3 bases, J shed 12 bases, and the junction held 4 bases outside the gene matches. Germline loops: CDR1 LNHNV, CDR2 YYDKDF (reference sequence). This CDR3 spans 12 amino acids. Written as DNA, the CDR3 is TGTGCCACCAGCAGCACCGGGACAGGGCAGTTCTTC. Amino acids: CATSSTGTGQFF.

The chain carries TRBV2 and TRBJ2-7, with D possibly TRBD2 on 6 matching bases. The CDR3 is 15 amino acids. The V gene lost 7 bases and the J gene lost 6 bases, with 22 bases spanning the gap. Germline V gene lookup returns CDR1 SNHLY and CDR2 FYNNEI. CDR3 nucleotide sequence: TGTGCCAGCACCAGACTAGTCCAAGCTCGGGGCGAGCAGTACTTC. Its protein product is CASTRLVQARGEQYF.

In its sample, this clone was seen a few times. V and J are TRBV7-6 and TRBJ2-1; TRBD2 matches 8 bases. The V gene end was trimmed by 2 bases and the J gene end by 6 bases; junction bases not matched to a gene: 9. Looked up from germline, CDR1 is SGHVS and CDR2 is FNYEAQ. The CDR3 totals 16 residues. As DNA, the CDR3 is TGTGCCAGCAGCTTAACACGGGAGGGCCTTGGCAATGAGCAGTTCTTC. It translates to CASSLTREGLGNEQFF.

V is TRBV18 and J is TRBJ2-5; tentatively, D is TRBD1 (6 bases). The V end lost 6 bases, the J end lost 5 bases, and 13 bases lay between the germline ends. This CDR3 contains 13 residues. The germline CDR1 and CDR2 sequences are KGHSH and LQKENI. CDR3 nucleotide sequence: TGTGCCAGCTCCCGGCCAGGGGAGGAGACCCAGTACTTC. Protein sequence: CASSRPGEETQYF. Looking up the rest from reference TRBV18 and TRBJ2-5 gives the full variable domain: NAGVMQNPRHLVRRRGQEARLRCSPMKGHSHVYWYRQLPEEGLKFMVYLQKENIIDESGMPKERFSAEFPKEGPSILRIQQVVRGDSAAYFCASSRPGEETQYFGPGTRLLVL.

The chain couples TRBV7-6 to TRBJ1-2; D is perhaps TRBD1 (5 bases). Looked up from germline, CDR1 is SGHVS and CDR2 is FNYEAQ. Trimming took 4 bases from V and 5 from J, leaving 11 bases between them. The CDR3 is 13 residues long. In DNA form, the CDR3 reads TGTGCCAGCAGCTCTGGGGGAAGTTATGGCTACACCTTC. Amino acid sequence: CASSSGGSYGYTF.

This clone rates as medium-sized. The rearrangement uses TRBV6-5 and TRBJ1-1, with 8 bases lining up with TRBD1. There are 13 residues in the CDR3. Trimming at V came to 11 bases and at J to 1 base, leaving 6 bases not matched to a gene. The germline V gene encodes CDR1 MNHEY and CDR2 SVGAGI. The CDR3 DNA sequence: TGTGCCGTTAGCCAGGGGGCGAACACTGAAGCTTTCTTT. Encoded protein: CAVSQGANTEAFF.

As concerns this clone: The sample has other DNA sequences that encode this CDR3 too. CDR3 amino acids: CASSSRWTAHEQYF. The DNA of the CDR3 is TGTGCCAGCAGTTCTAGATGGACGGCTCACGAGCAGTACTTC. The J gene is TRBJ2-7, the V gene TRBV7-8, with no clear D. The germline V gene has CDR1 SGHVS and CDR2 FQNEAQ. V lost 6 bases to trimming and J lost 5 bases, with 17 bases between them. The CDR3 contains 14 residues.

This clone showed up just a few times. The chain's CDR3 is CASSTQVGKFNNEQFF. CDR3 coding DNA: TGTGCCAGCAGCACTCAAGTGGGGAAATTTAACAATGAGCAGTTCTTC. V and J are TRBV27 and TRBJ2-1; D remains unclear. Germline V gives CDR1 MNHEY, CDR2 SMNVEV (reference sequence). The V end lost 6 bases, the J end lost 5 bases, and 20 bases lay between the germline ends. The CDR3 runs to 16 residues.

The sample holds one count of this clone. The chain uses TRBV19 and TRBJ1-1; maybe TRBD1 (5 bases). The CDR3 covers 13 residues. Germline-derived CDR1 and CDR2 are LNHDA and SQIVND (reference sequence). Trimming left V 11 bases short and J 2 bases short, with 15 bases between. The CDR3: CAVGTYENTEAFF. The CDR3 DNA follows: TGTGCCGTCGGGACGTACGAAAACACTGAAGCTTTCTTT.

The V and J genes are TRBV28 and TRBJ2-7, with no clear D. In germline, CDR1 is MDHEN, CDR2 SYDVKM. Between the trimmed V and J ends, which lost 5 bases and 3 bases, there was a span of 5 bases. The CDR3 runs 11 residues. Written as DNA, the CDR3 is TGTGCCAGCAGTCCCCTCTACGAGCAGTACTTC. As protein: CASSPLYEQYF.

This clone was found a few times. The rearrangement uses TRBV7-8 and TRBJ2-7; 8 bases line up with TRBD1. Germline assignment: CDR1 SGHVS and CDR2 FQNEAQ. This CDR3 comprises 14 residues. V was clipped by 4 bases and J by 4 bases; unmatched bases: 6. The CDR3 coding sequence is TGTGCCAGCAGCTCCCAGGGGGCGCAGTACGAGCAGTACTTC. It translates to CASSSQGAQYEQYF.

The rearrangement joins TRBV7-2 to TRBJ1-1, with 7 bases identical to TRBD1. Germline values: CDR1 SGHTA, CDR2 FQGNSA. The CDR3 length is 13 residues. V lost 8 bases, J lost 1 base, and 4 bases stayed unmatched. CDR3 amino acids: CASLGQWNTEAFF. CDR3 DNA sequence: TGTGCCAGCTTGGGACAGTGGAACACTGAAGCTTTCTTT.

This clone occurred a few times. V usage is TRBV10-3 and J usage is TRBJ2-5, with D possibly TRBD2 on 6 matching bases. The CDR3 is 13 residues long. Germline V gene lookup returns CDR1 ENHRY and CDR2 SYGVKD. Deletions cut 3 bases from V and 5 bases from J, with 10 bases between. The CDR3: CAISDTRGETQYF. The DNA for the CDR3 is TGTGCCATCAGTGACACTCGGGGGGAGACCCAGTACTTC.

This clone was counted between two and nine times. This chain connects TRBV19 to TRBJ1-5; D unclear. The CDR3 has 14 residues. Germline V gene sequence: CDR1 LNHDA, CDR2 SQIVND (reference sequence). The V end lost 4 bases, the J end lost 7 bases, and 14 bases lay between the germline ends. This CDR3 is CASSRYSALQPQHF. CDR3 in DNA: TGTGCCAGTAGTAGGTATAGCGCACTCCAGCCCCAGCATTTT.

The chain recombines TRBV5-1 with TRBJ1-5; TRBD1 matches at 11 bases. Germline V gives CDR1 SGHRS, CDR2 YFSETQ. J was trimmed by 7 bases and V by 0 bases; bases with no gene match: 0. This CDR3 contains 14 residues. The CDR3 here is CASSLGDRGQPQHF. The CDR3 nucleotides are TGCGCCAGCAGCTTGGGGGACAGGGGGCAGCCCCAGCATTTT.

V and J are TRBV4-3 and TRBJ2-7; maybe TRBD1 (6 bases). V shed 4 bases and J shed 2 bases, with 15 bases lying between them. The CDR3 extends over 15 amino acids. Germline CDR1 LGHNA, CDR2 YSLEER. CDR3 DNA sequence: TGCGCCAGCAGCCGACCCCAGACAGGCCCCTACGAGCAGTACTTC. Its protein product is CASSRPQTGPYEQYF.

This chain joins TRBV6-1 and TRBJ2-3, with TRBD1 as a possible D gene (6 bases). The CDR3 is 13 amino acids. Germline CDR1 and CDR2: MNHNS and SASEGT. V gave up 8 bases and J gave up 1 base, with 10 bases separating them. CDR3 nucleotide sequence: TGTGCCAGCCAGGGGCTGGGCACAGATACGCAGTATTTT. Amino acid sequence: CASQGLGTDTQYF.

The chain couples TRBV30 to TRBJ2-7; D is ambiguous. CDR1 and CDR2 (germline): GTSNPN, SVGIG (reference sequence). The V gene lost 1 base and the J gene lost 3 bases, with 22 bases spanning the gap. This CDR3 has 17 amino acids. CDR3 sequence: CAWSGGSWEAAYYEQYF. In nucleotides, the CDR3 is TGTGCCTGGAGTGGGGGAAGCTGGGAAGCTGCCTACTACGAGCAGTACTTC.

V gene TRBV29-1 combines with J gene TRBJ1-3; weak D call: TRBD1 (6 bases). V shed 6 bases and J shed 1 base, with 13 bases lying between them. Per germline, CDR1 SQVTM and CDR2 ANQGSEA. The CDR3 totals 14 residues. The CDR3: CSVIGGDSGNTIYF. CDR3 bases: TGCAGCGTGATAGGGGGAGATTCTGGAAACACCATATATTTT.

The chain combines TRBV7-8 with TRBJ2-7; 9 bases map to TRBD2. V lost 5 bases and J lost 4; bases outside the gene matches: 6. The CDR3 spans 14 residues. Germline CDR1 is SGHVS and CDR2 is FQNEAQ. The CDR3 loop is CASSPRAGGYEQYF. CDR3 DNA sequence: TGTGCCAGCAGCCCCCGCGCGGGAGGGTACGAGCAGTACTTC.

The V call is TRBV27, the J call TRBJ2-3, with TRBD2 matching 12 bases. J was trimmed by 1 base and V by 6 bases; bases with no gene match: 8. CDR1 is MNHEY, CDR2 SMNVEV, per germline (reference sequence). The CDR3 is 17 amino acids. The CDR3 region is CASRSSGRVWGTDTQYF. The CDR3 DNA reads TGTGCCAGCAGATCTAGCGGGAGGGTTTGGGGCACAGATACGCAGTATTTT.

As to this clone: Different DNA sequences within this sample yield the same CDR3. The rearrangement links TRBV6-1 to TRBJ1-5, with D possibly being TRBD1 (6 bases). The V end lost 7 bases, the J end lost 2 bases, and 6 bases lay between the germline ends. The CDR3 is 12 residues long. Germline CDR1 is MNHNS and CDR2 is SASEGT. CDR3 in DNA: TGTGCCAGCAACAGGGGCAATCAGCCCCAGCATTTT. The encoded protein is CASNRGNQPQHF.

The J gene is TRBJ2-5, the V gene TRBV5-6; TRBD2 might be the D (5 bases). Trimming cost V 4 bases and J 2 bases, with 6 bases left between them. CDR3 length: 12 residues. CDR1 is SGHDT and CDR2 is YYEEEE in the germline V gene. In nucleotides, the CDR3 is TGTGCCAGCAGCCGGAGGCAAGAGACCCAGTACTTC. Translating gives CASSRRQETQYF.